The sequence of this T cell receptor (beta chain) was determined in a study of STAT3 mutations in large granular lymphocyte leukemia. Across the whole study: Immunosuppressive therapy was given to more than half of T-LGLL patients. Study conclusions and caveats: Every T-cell large granular lymphocyte leukemia patient had at least one immunodominant TCR beta clonotype. TCR clonotype switching after therapy occurred in about 35% of the 18 patients. Persisting codominant clonotypes may have hidden a small pathogenic clone. Differing intervals and regimens complicate linking therapy response to clone burden.

Sequencing was performed with immunoSEQ multiplex PCR; in TCRdb, only in-frame clones are kept and a portion is missing. Of around 33,000 clones listed, 60% to 85% are singletons. This clone was detected only a few times. What it recognizes is unknown. The sequenced sample consisted of peripheral blood mononuclear cells. The TCR was taken from a woman aged 50 to 65 with T-cell large granular lymphocyte leukemia. Some clones in this sample may be carry-over from other donors' samples.

The CDR3 loop reads CASSLPGPAGEQYF. CDR3 DNA: TGTGCCAGCAGTCTCCCGGGACCCGCTGGGGAGCAGTACTTC. This chain connects TRBV5-4 to TRBJ2-7; D may correspond to TRBD1 or TRBD2 (5 bases each). Germline-derived CDR1 and CDR2 are SGHNT and YYREEE (reference sequence). V lost 5 bases to trimming and J lost 7 bases, with 19 bases between them. This CDR3 is built from 14 residues. Full variable domain (remainder filled in from reference TRBV5-4 and TRBJ2-7): ETGVTQSPTHLIKTRGQQVTLRCSSQSGHNTVSWYQQALGQGPQFIFQYYREEENGRGNFPPRFSGLQFPNYSSELNVNALELDDSALYLCASSLPGPAGEQYFGPGTRLTVT.